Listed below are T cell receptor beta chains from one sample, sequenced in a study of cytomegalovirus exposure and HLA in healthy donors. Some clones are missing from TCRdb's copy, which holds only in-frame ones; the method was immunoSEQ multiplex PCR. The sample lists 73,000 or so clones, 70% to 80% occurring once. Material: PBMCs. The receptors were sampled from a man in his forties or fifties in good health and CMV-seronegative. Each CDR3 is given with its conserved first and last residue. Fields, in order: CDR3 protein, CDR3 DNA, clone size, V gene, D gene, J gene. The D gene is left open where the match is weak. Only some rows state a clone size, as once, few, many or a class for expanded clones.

CASSVGSGVLEQYF,TGTGCCAGCAGCGTAGGATCGGGGGTTCTCGAGCAGTACTTC,once,TRBV9,NA,TRBJ2-7
CASSRDSGNTIYF,TGTGCCAGCAGTCGAGACTCTGGAAACACCATATATTTT,NA,TRBV2,NA,TRBJ1-3
CASSPLGQGGSDTQYF,TGCGCCAGCAGCCCGTTAGGACAGGGCGGGTCAGATACGCAGTATTTT,many,TRBV4-1,TRBD1,TRBJ2-3
CASTTSEWDTQYF,TGTGCCAGCACCACTTCTGAGTGGGATACGCAGTATTTT,NA,TRBV7-9,NA,TRBJ2-3
CASSRDRGSYNEQFF,TGCGCCAGCAGCCGAGACAGGGGTTCCTACAATGAGCAGTTCTTC,NA,TRBV4-3,TRBD1,TRBJ2-1
CASSPLTFVPGSSYEQYF,TGTGCCAGCTCACCACTCACGTTTGTCCCGGGGTCTTCCTACGAGCAGTACTTC,NA,TRBV18,NA,TRBJ2-7
CASSGEGWNEQFF,TGCGCCAGCAGCGGGGAGGGTTGGAATGAGCAGTTCTTC,NA,TRBV5-1,TRBD2,TRBJ2-1
CASSQTQGNTEAFF,TGCGCCAGCAGCCAAACACAGGGTAACACTGAAGCTTTCTTT,few,TRBV4-3,NA,TRBJ1-1
CASSYQIDRPYGYTF,TGTGCCAGCAGTTACCAAATAGACAGGCCCTATGGCTACACCTTC,NA,TRBV6-6,NA,TRBJ1-2
CASTAGGRNIQYF,TGTGCCAGTACCGCCGGGGGTAGAAACATTCAGTACTTC,NA,TRBV25-1,NA,TRBJ2-4
CASSESTLNRGAKNIQYF,TGCGCCAGCAGTGAGTCGACTCTGAACAGGGGTGCCAAAAACATTCAGTACTTC,NA,TRBV10-1,TRBD1,TRBJ2-4
CASSLGGGTAFF,TGTGCCAGCAGCTTAGGTGGAGGAACAGCTTTCTTT,NA,TRBV13,NA,TRBJ1-1
CASRKTGGREYF,TGTGCCAGCAGGAAGACCGGGGGGAGGGAGTACTTC,NA,TRBV2,TRBD2,TRBJ2-7
CASSLAGGLDEQYF,TGTGCCAGCAGCTTAGCGGGGGGCCTGGACGAGCAGTACTTC,few,TRBV7-3,TRBD2,TRBJ2-7
CASRPGTGAHTEAFF,TGTGCCAGTCGTCCCGGGACAGGGGCGCACACTGAAGCTTTCTTT,NA,TRBV19,TRBD1,TRBJ1-1
CASSFPSGSDEQFF,TGTGCCAGCAGTTTTCCTAGCGGGAGTGATGAGCAGTTCTTC,NA,TRBV28,TRBD2,TRBJ2-1
CASSEGSEQYF,TGTGCCAGCAGTGAAGGGAGCGAGCAGTACTTC,many,TRBV2,NA,TRBJ2-7
CASSPKAGITEAFF,TGTGCCAGCTCACCGAAAGCAGGGATCACTGAAGCTTTCTTT,NA,TRBV18,NA,TRBJ1-1
CASSARDRSNQPQHF,TGTGCCAGCAGTGCTCGGGACAGAAGCAATCAGCCCCAGCATTTT,NA,TRBV5-8,TRBD1,TRBJ1-5
CSVVNPRDSVSSTDTQYF,TGCAGCGTTGTAAACCCCCGGGACAGCGTTTCTAGCACAGATACGCAGTATTTT,NA,TRBV29-1,TRBD1,TRBJ2-3
CASSLTGGTANYGYTF,TGTGCCAGCAGCTTGACAGGGGGAACGGCAAACTATGGCTACACCTTC,NA,TRBV27,TRBD1,TRBJ1-2
CASSERQTIQYF,TGTGCCAGCAGTGAAAGGCAGACAATTCAGTACTTC,NA,TRBV2,NA,TRBJ2-4
CASSPRLAGVGGELFF,TGTGCCAGCAGCCCCCGACTAGCGGGGGTGGGCGGGGAGCTGTTTTTT,NA,TRBV13,TRBD2,TRBJ2-2
CAWSVQGGYTF,TGTGCCTGGAGTGTACAGGGTGGCTACACCTTC,NA,TRBV30,NA,TRBJ1-2
CASSEFRAGANVLTF,TGTGCCAGCAGTGAGTTCAGGGCCGGGGCCAACGTCCTGACTTTC,NA,TRBV6-1,NA,TRBJ2-6
CASSLTSQRDEQYF,TGTGCCAGCAGCTTAACATCACAGAGGGACGAGCAGTACTTC,NA,TRBV7-9,NA,TRBJ2-7
CASSRGKGANVLTF,TGTGCCAGCAGTAGGGGGAAGGGGGCCAACGTCCTGACTTTC,NA,TRBV28,NA,TRBJ2-6
CASSKTGGSYNEQFF,TGTGCCAGCAGCAAGACAGGGGGCTCCTACAATGAGCAGTTCTTC,NA,TRBV7-3,TRBD1,TRBJ2-1
CASSFWTGGANTEAFF,TGTGCCAGCAGCTTTTGGACAGGGGGGGCGAACACTGAAGCTTTCTTT,NA,TRBV7-9,TRBD1,TRBJ1-1
CASSLDSGSATEAFF,TGTGCCAGCAGCTTAGACTCGGGAAGCGCCACTGAAGCTTTCTTT,once,TRBV7-2,NA,TRBJ1-1
CASSSPAASYEQYF,TGTGCCAGCAGCTCCCCGGCGGCCTCCTACGAGCAGTACTTC,NA,TRBV5-4,NA,TRBJ2-7
CASRPWGLAGVTQYF,TGTGCCAGCAGACCGTGGGGACTAGCGGGAGTTACGCAGTATTTT,NA,TRBV5-6,TRBD2,TRBJ2-3
CASSKQGGGTEAFF,TGTGCCAGTAGTAAACAGGGTGGGGGCACTGAAGCTTTCTTT,NA,TRBV19,NA,TRBJ1-1
CASSNTRRSNQPQHF,TGTGCCAGCAGTAATACTCGTCGTAGCAATCAGCCCCAGCATTTT,NA,TRBV6-5,NA,TRBJ1-5
CASSPPHRTGSTETQYF,TGTGCCAGCAGCCCACCACATCGGACAGGGTCTACGGAGACCCAGTACTTC,NA,TRBV9,TRBD1,TRBJ2-5
CASSSPVTLAGGRNEQFF,TGTGCCAGCAGCTCACCCGTCACCCTAGCGGGAGGGCGCAATGAGCAGTTCTTC,NA,TRBV7-8,TRBD2,TRBJ2-1
CASSTTGTSAYRRF,TGCGCCAGCAGCACAACCGGGACTAGCGCCTATCGGCGCTTC,NA,TRBV4-1,TRBD2,TRBJ2-4
CASSGGAFGVSGNTIYF,TGTGCCAGCAGCGGTGGTGCATTTGGAGTATCTGGAAACACCATATATTTT,once,TRBV5-4,NA,TRBJ1-3
CASSQLTPTGEDGYTF,TGTGCCAGCAGCCAACTAACCCCTACAGGGGAGGATGGCTACACCTTC,once,TRBV13,TRBD1,TRBJ1-2
CASSEAGRGQGRNQPQHF,TGTGCCAGCAGTGAAGCGGGAAGGGGACAGGGACGCAATCAGCCCCAGCATTTT,once,TRBV2,TRBD1,TRBJ1-5
CASSAIQGRDGYTF,TGTGCCAGCAGCGCCATCCAGGGTAGGGATGGCTACACCTTC,once,TRBV5-5,NA,TRBJ1-2
CAWSVQGGQPQHF,TGTGCCTGGAGTGTACAGGGGGGTCAGCCCCAGCATTTT,NA,TRBV30,TRBD1,TRBJ1-5
CAIRGAGGPDTQYF,TGTGCCATCAGAGGAGCAGGGGGCCCAGATACGCAGTATTTT,few,TRBV10-3,TRBD1,TRBJ2-3
CASSPRLEDPYVQETQYF,TGCGCCAGCAGCCCAAGACTAGAGGATCCTTATGTCCAAGAGACCCAGTACTTC,NA,TRBV5-1,NA,TRBJ2-5
CASSAGRVGTSGINEQFF,TGTGCCAGCAGTGCCGGGAGGGTAGGGACTAGCGGGATTAATGAGCAGTTCTTC,NA,TRBV25-1,TRBD2,TRBJ2-1
CASSDESGHKNSPLHF,TGTGCCAGCAGTGACGAGTCGGGACACAAGAATTCACCCCTCCACTTT,few,TRBV6-4,NA,TRBJ1-6
CASIEGTSSEQYF,TGTGCCAGTATCGAGGGGACTAGCTCCGAGCAGTACTTC,NA,TRBV19,TRBD2,TRBJ2-7
CASSKGGWGTEAFF,TGCGCCAGCAGCAAAGGCGGGTGGGGCACTGAAGCTTTCTTT,NA,TRBV4-1,NA,TRBJ1-1
CASSLRSAGIYEQYF,TGTGCCAGCAGCTTAAGGTCTGCAGGGATCTACGAGCAGTACTTC,NA,TRBV11-2,NA,TRBJ2-7
CASSLPGDGYTF,TGCGCCAGCAGCTTGCCGGGGGATGGCTACACCTTC,NA,TRBV5-1,NA,TRBJ1-2
CASSLYGSVYEQYF,TGTGCCAGCAGTTTATACGGGAGTGTGTACGAGCAGTACTTC,NA,TRBV27,NA,TRBJ2-7
CASSSHRGGNEQFF,TGTGCCAGCAGCTCCCATAGAGGGGGCAATGAGCAGTTCTTC,NA,TRBV7-3,NA,TRBJ2-1
CASSSSLLAGGAYEQYF,TGTGCCAGCAGCTCCAGCTTACTAGCGGGAGGAGCCTACGAGCAGTACTTC,NA,TRBV5-4,TRBD2,TRBJ2-7
CACLPGGLNTEAFF,TGTGCCTGTCTCCCGGGGGGGTTGAACACTGAAGCTTTCTTT,once,TRBV30,NA,TRBJ1-1
CASSLWQGYEKLFF,TGTGCCAGCAGTTTATGGCAGGGGTATGAAAAACTGTTTTTT,few,TRBV28,NA,TRBJ1-4
CASSQGQGPETQYF,TGTGCCAGCAGCCAAGGCCAGGGCCCAGAGACCCAGTACTTC,NA,TRBV4-2,NA,TRBJ2-5
CASSLGLAVTRNEQFF,TGTGCCAGCAGCTTAGGACTAGCGGTGACAAGGAATGAGCAGTTCTTC,few,TRBV7-9,TRBD2,TRBJ2-1